The 27 T cell receptor beta chains below come from one sample, sequenced in a study of blood T cell repertoires in COVID-19. Clones were sequenced by immunoSEQ multiplex PCR, and TCRdb holds only the in-frame ones, with some missing. The table records fewer than 250,000 clones, around nine tenths of them present only once. Input material: peripheral blood. The receptors derive from a man in his forties with acute or convalescent COVID-19.

The chain employs TRBV7-2 and TRBJ2-7; 9 bases are shared with TRBD2. The CDR3 consists of 13 residues. In germline, CDR1 is SGHTA, CDR2 FQGNSA. The trim removed 4 bases at V and 4 bases at J, leaving 2 bases unmatched. The chain's CDR3 is CASSYAGGYEQYF. CDR3 DNA: TGTGCCAGCAGCTACGCGGGAGGGTACGAGCAGTACTTC.

The chain carries TRBV7-9 and TRBJ2-3; 8 nucleotides align to TRBD2. V was pared by 2 bases and J by 0 bases, with 4 bases of the junction left unmatched. Per the germline V gene, CDR1 is SEHNR and CDR2 is FQNEAQ (reference sequence). CDR3 length: 16 residues. The CDR3 nucleotides read TGTGCCAGCAGCTTAACTAGCGGCCCTAGCACAGATACGCAGTATTTT. Residues: CASSLTSGPSTDTQYF.

The rearrangement links TRBV6-6 to TRBJ1-4, with 7 bases fitting TRBD1. Germline-derived CDR1 and CDR2 are MNHNY and SVGAGI (reference sequence). This CDR3 region has 15 residues. V was pared by 2 bases and J by 8 bases, with 8 bases of the junction left unmatched. As DNA, the CDR3 is TGTGCCAGCAGTTACAGAGACAGGGTTGACGAAAAACTGTTTTTT. This gives the protein CASSYRDRVDEKLFF.

This chain links TRBV6-2 or TRBV6-3 with TRBJ1-4, with D maybe TRBD1 (6 bases). The germline V gene has CDR1 MNHEY and CDR2 SVGEGT. The CDR3 totals 14 residues. V lost 6 bases to trimming and J lost 8 bases, with 16 bases between them. CDR3 amino acids: CASSDGGGGEKLFF. The CDR3 DNA reads TGTGCCAGCAGCGACGGAGGGGGGGGAGAAAAACTGTTTTTT.

The V and J genes are TRBV27 and TRBJ1-4; D perhaps matches TRBD1 (6 bases). Germline V lookup: CDR1 MNHEY, CDR2 SMNVEV (reference sequence). V was pared by 4 bases and J by 3 bases, with 12 bases between. This CDR3 spans 15 amino acids. DNA for the CDR3: TGTGCCAGCAGTTCTGGGGGGGGCCCTAATGAAAAACTGTTTTTT. It encodes CASSSGGGPNEKLFF.

This chain links TRBV4-1 with TRBJ2-2; D uncertain. CDR3 length: 12 residues. The germline gives CDR1 MGHRA, CDR2 YSYEKL. V lost 4 bases and J lost 4, with 4 bases in between. CDR3 DNA sequence: TGCGCCAGCAGCCCCGGCACCGGGGAGCTGTTTTTT. Encoded protein: CASSPGTGELFF.

V is TRBV2 and J is TRBJ2-7; the match to TRBD1 covers 8 bases. CDR1 is SNHLY and CDR2 is FYNNEI in the germline V gene. The J segment lost 2 bases and the V segment lost 6 bases, leaving 6 bases of the junction unmatched. The CDR3 is 14 residues long. The CDR3 loop reads CASSPSTGAYEQYF. CDR3 DNA: TGTGCCAGCAGCCCATCGACAGGGGCCTACGAGCAGTACTTC.

This chain joins TRBV5-1 and TRBJ1-3; 9 bases are shared with TRBD1. Trimming at V came to 3 bases and at J to 5 bases, leaving 3 bases not matched to a gene. There are 14 residues in the CDR3. Germline V lookup: CDR1 SGHRS, CDR2 YFSETQ. The CDR3 region has the DNA TGCGCCAGCAGCTCCGGGACAGGGAGAAACACCATATATTTT. Its protein product is CASSSGTGRNTIYF.

The gene calls are TRBV3-1 (or the pseudogene TRBV3-2) and TRBJ2-3; 12 nucleotides match TRBD2. Germline assignment: CDR1 LGHDT and CDR2 YNNKEL (reference sequence). The junction had 10 bases not matched to a gene; V was cut back by 5 bases and J by 1 base. The CDR3 runs 18 residues. This CDR3 reads CASSLRASGGAGTDTQYF. The DNA of the CDR3 is TGTGCCAGCAGCTTGAGGGCTAGCGGGGGGGCCGGCACAGATACGCAGTATTTT.

The chain employs TRBV9 and TRBJ2-3; TRBD1 matches at 11 bases. From germline, CDR1 is SGDLS and CDR2 YYNGEE. Trimming removed 2 bases from V and 4 bases from J; junction bases left unmatched: 3. The CDR3 runs 15 residues. For the CDR3, the DNA is TGTGCCAGCAGCGTGGACAGGGGGCATGCAGATACGCAGTATTTT. Translation: CASSVDRGHADTQYF.

This chain joins TRBV7-3 and TRBJ1-6; 9 bases are a match to TRBD1. This CDR3 has 14 amino acids. J lost 9 bases, V lost 5 bases, and 5 bases had no gene match. Germline CDR1 and CDR2: SGHTA and FQGTGA. Here the CDR3 reads CASSRGQGISPLHF. CDR3 bases: TGTGCCAGCAGCCGGGGACAGGGAATTTCACCCCTCCACTTT. Variable domain in full (rest from reference TRBV7-3 and TRBJ1-6): GAGVSQTPSNKVTEKGKYVELRCDPISGHTALYWYRQSLGQGPEFLIYFQGTGAADDSGLPNDRFFAVRPEGSVSTLKIQRTERGDSAVYLCASSRGQGISPLHFGNGTRLTVT.

The V gene is TRBV20-1, the J gene TRBJ1-1; TRBD1 is a possible D gene (5 bases). Germline V lookup: CDR1 DFQATT, CDR2 SNEGSKA (reference sequence). This CDR3 comprises 12 residues. The V end lost 3 bases, the J end lost 9 bases, and 14 bases lay between the germline ends. Here the CDR3 reads CSASPSGEKAFF. The CDR3 coding sequence is TGCAGTGCTAGTCCCTCGGGGGAGAAAGCTTTCTTT.

The chain uses TRBV18 and TRBJ2-5; a possible D gene is TRBD1 (5 bases). Germline values: CDR1 KGHSH, CDR2 LQKENI. The V end lost 3 bases, the J end lost 1 base, and 15 bases lay between the germline ends. The CDR3 extends over 16 amino acids. The CDR3 DNA is TGTGCCAGCTCACCCCCAGGCGGCAGGGCCCAAGAGACCCAGTACTTC. This translates into CASSPPGGRAQETQYF.

The chain employs TRBV6-2 or TRBV6-3 and TRBJ1-1; maybe TRBD1 (6 bases). The CDR3 is made up of 13 amino acids. V gave up 2 bases and J gave up 3 bases, with 7 bases separating them. CDR1 is MNHEY, CDR2 SVGEGT, per germline. The DNA for the CDR3 is TGTGCCAGCAGTTACACAGGGTACACTGAAGCTTTCTTT. Translated: CASSYTGYTEAFF.

The chain couples TRBV24-1 to TRBJ2-5; TRBD2 might be the D (6 bases). V was clipped by 6 bases and J by 2 bases, with 15 bases between them. The CDR3 consists of 15 residues. The germline CDR1 and CDR2 sequences are KGHDR and SFDVKD. The chain's CDR3 is CATSYASGQQETQYF. The CDR3 bases are TGTGCCACCAGTTACGCCAGCGGGCAGCAAGAGACCCAGTACTTC.

Written as DNA, the CDR3 is TGCGCCAGCAGCTTTGCGGGACAGGGGGCGCACACTGAAGCTTTCTTT. Its protein product is CASSFAGQGAHTEAFF. The J gene is TRBJ1-1, the V gene TRBV5-1; TRBD1 aligns across 12 bases. Germline V gives CDR1 SGHRS, CDR2 YFSETQ. This CDR3 region has 16 residues. The J segment lost 3 bases and the V segment lost 2 bases, leaving 5 bases of the junction unmatched.

The chain links TRBV2 to TRBJ1-6; the D gene is possibly TRBD1 (6 bases). CDR1 is SNHLY and CDR2 is FYNNEI in the germline V gene. Trimming cost V 9 bases and J 2 bases, with 8 bases left between them. CDR3 length: 13 residues. The CDR3 DNA is TGTGCCAGACAGGGTACCTATAATTCACCCCTCCACTTT. Translated: CARQGTYNSPLHF.

This chain links TRBV10-3 with TRBJ1-2; TRBD1 matches 7 bases. Per germline, CDR1 ENHRY and CDR2 SYGVKD. V trimming: 3 bases; J trimming: 4 bases; junction bases outside the gene matches: 2. The CDR3 is 13 amino acids. CDR3: CAISDDRVYGYTF. DNA of the CDR3: TGTGCCATCAGTGACGACAGGGTCTATGGCTACACCTTC.

The chain couples TRBV2 to TRBJ1-1; D is ambiguous. CDR1 is SNHLY, CDR2 FYNNEI, per germline. The ends were cut back, 3 bases at V and 0 bases at J, with 14 bases in the middle. The CDR3 loop spans 16 amino acids. The CDR3 reads CASSEGYRRMNTEAFF. The DNA for the CDR3 is TGTGCCAGCAGTGAGGGTTACAGACGCATGAACACTGAAGCTTTCTTT.

DNA for the CDR3: TGCAGCGTTGGAACACTCGCTAATCGGGGGGATGGCTACACCTTC. It specifies CSVGTLANRGDGYTF. The chain combines TRBV29-1 with TRBJ1-2; tentatively, D is TRBD1 (5 bases). V was trimmed by 4 bases and J by 6 bases, leaving 21 bases between them. Germline assignment: CDR1 SQVTM and CDR2 ANQGSEA. The length of the CDR3 is 15 residues.

The chain joins TRBV11-1 to TRBJ2-1; tentative D call: TRBD2 (5 bases). The CDR3 sequence is 11 residues long. Germline-derived CDR1 and CDR2 are SGHAT and FQDESV (reference sequence). V gave up 5 bases and J gave up 7 bases, with 6 bases separating them. The CDR3 sequence: CASSRGNEQFF. The CDR3 DNA is TGTGCCAGCAGCCGAGGGAATGAGCAGTTCTTC.

The V call is TRBV27, the J call TRBJ1-3; 10 bases are shared with TRBD1. Germline V gene data show CDR1 as MNHEY and CDR2 as SMNVEV (reference sequence). Trimming removed 6 bases from V and 4 bases from J; junction bases left unmatched: 6. The length of the CDR3 is 15 residues. The CDR3 loop reads CASRRQGADGNTIYF. The CDR3 DNA reads as TGTGCCAGCAGGCGACAGGGGGCTGACGGAAACACCATATATTTT.

The chain couples TRBV4-2 to TRBJ2-5, with D tentatively TRBD2 (5 bases). The germline CDR1 and CDR2 sequences are LGHNA and YNFKEQ. This CDR3 contains 14 residues. The V and J ends lost 4 bases and 4 bases respectively, with 13 bases between them. CDR3: CASSLDRGRETQYF. The CDR3 nucleotides read TGTGCCAGCAGCCTAGATCGAGGGAGAGAGACCCAGTACTTC.

This chain connects TRBV2 to TRBJ1-1; TRBD1 might be the D (6 bases). V was trimmed by 6 bases and J by 2 bases, leaving 10 bases between them. The CDR3 sequence is 13 residues long. Germline V CDR1 and CDR2: SNHLY, FYNNEI. CDR3 nucleotides: TGTGCCAGCAGGGAACAGGGAAACACTGAAGCTTTCTTT. Its translation: CASREQGNTEAFF.

The rearrangement links TRBV7-9 to TRBJ1-1; D not certain. This CDR3 is 17 amino acids long. From germline, CDR1 is SEHNR and CDR2 FQNEAQ (reference sequence). Deletions cut 0 bases from V and 1 base from J, with 15 bases between. This chain's CDR3 is CASSLALKVAANTEAFF. In DNA form, the CDR3 reads TGTGCCAGCAGCTTAGCGCTAAAGGTGGCGGCGAACACTGAAGCTTTCTTT.

This chain uses TRBV2 with TRBJ1-6; possible D gene TRBD1, 5 bases. V was trimmed by 8 bases and J by 7 bases, leaving 12 bases between them. The CDR3 is 13 residues long. Germline CDR1 reads SNHLY; CDR2 reads FYNNEI. The CDR3 DNA reads TGTGCCAGCCAGGGCAGGCAGAATTCACCCCTCCACTTT. Its protein is CASQGRQNSPLHF. The full variable domain, rest sourced from reference TRBV2 and TRBJ1-6, is EPEVTQTPSHQVTQMGQEVILRCVPISNHLYFYWYRQILGQKVEFLVSFYNNEISEKSEIFDDQFSVERPDGSNFTLKIRSTKLEDSAMYFCASQGRQNSPLHFGNGTRLTVT.

The chain uses TRBV18 and TRBJ2-7, with D tentatively TRBD1 (6 bases). V lost 0 bases and J lost 3, with 9 bases in between. Germline V gene data show CDR1 as KGHSH and CDR2 as LQKENI. The CDR3 is made up of 14 amino acids. The CDR3: CASSPPAGDYEQYF. The CDR3 DNA reads as TGTGCCAGCTCACCACCGGCAGGGGACTACGAGCAGTACTTC.